Sequencing of this T cell receptor beta chain was carried out in a study of spatial heterogeneity in lung cancer. Study background: Available follow-up PBMC samples, collected a median of around 2 years post-resection, were sequenced.

Broader study findings: Blood contained ubiquitous expanded tumor TCRs more at resection than at follow-up.

Specified time point: blood at routine non-recurrence follow-up after resection. Frozen PBMC, nontumor lung or tumor provided whole RNA, which was sequenced unsorted. This clonotype showed up just a few times. Its antigen remains unidentified. V lost 4 bases, J lost 7 bases, and 7 bases stayed unmatched. This CDR3 has 15 amino acids. TCRdb itself ran the 5' RACE reads through MiXCR, one entry per CDR3 protein. The table has 15,000 to 20,000 distinct CDR3 sequences, around 9.6% seen once. Sequenced here: PBMCs, sampled at follow-up. This sequence was found in a male donor with early-stage non-small cell lung cancer. V is TRBV12-3 or TRBV12-4 and J is TRBJ2-1, with 10 bases matching TRBD1. The CDR3 DNA sequence: TGTGCCAGCAGTTATACCGGGACAGGGGTTAATGAGCAGTTCTTC. It encodes CASSYTGTGVNEQFF.